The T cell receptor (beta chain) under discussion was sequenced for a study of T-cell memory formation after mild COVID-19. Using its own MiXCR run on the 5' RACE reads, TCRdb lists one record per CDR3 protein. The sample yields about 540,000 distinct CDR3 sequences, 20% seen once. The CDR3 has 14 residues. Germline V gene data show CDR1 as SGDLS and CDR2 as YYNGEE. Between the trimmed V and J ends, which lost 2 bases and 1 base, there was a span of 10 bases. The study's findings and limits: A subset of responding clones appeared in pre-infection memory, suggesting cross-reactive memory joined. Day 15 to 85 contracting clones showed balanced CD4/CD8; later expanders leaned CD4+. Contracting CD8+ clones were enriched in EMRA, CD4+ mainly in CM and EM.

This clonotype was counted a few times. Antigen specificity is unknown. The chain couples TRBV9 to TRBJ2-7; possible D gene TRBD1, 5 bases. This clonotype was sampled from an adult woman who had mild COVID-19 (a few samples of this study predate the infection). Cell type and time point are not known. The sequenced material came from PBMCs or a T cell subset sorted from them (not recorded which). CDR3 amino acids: CASSVGHLSYEQYF. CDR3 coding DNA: TGTGCCAGCAGCGTCGGACACCTTTCCTACGAGCAGTACTTC.